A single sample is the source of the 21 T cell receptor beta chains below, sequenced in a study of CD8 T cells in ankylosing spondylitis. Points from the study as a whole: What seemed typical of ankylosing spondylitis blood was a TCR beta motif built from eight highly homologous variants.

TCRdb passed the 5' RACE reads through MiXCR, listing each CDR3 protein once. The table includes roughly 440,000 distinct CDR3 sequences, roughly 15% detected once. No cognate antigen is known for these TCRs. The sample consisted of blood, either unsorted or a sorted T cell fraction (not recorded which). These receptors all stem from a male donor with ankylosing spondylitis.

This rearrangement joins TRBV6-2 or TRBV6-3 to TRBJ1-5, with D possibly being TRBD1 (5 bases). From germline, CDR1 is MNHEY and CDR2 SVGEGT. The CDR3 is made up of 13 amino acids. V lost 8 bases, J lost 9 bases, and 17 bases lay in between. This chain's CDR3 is CASRDPDRMPQHF. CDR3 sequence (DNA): TGTGCCAGCCGGGACCCCGATAGGATGCCCCAGCATTTT.

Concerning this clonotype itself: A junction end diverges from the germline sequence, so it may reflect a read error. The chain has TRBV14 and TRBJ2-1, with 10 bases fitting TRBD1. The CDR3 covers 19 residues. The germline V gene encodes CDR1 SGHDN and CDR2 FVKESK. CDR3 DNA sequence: TGTGCCAGCAGCCAAGGCTCCGGGACAGGGGCTCGCTCCTACAATGAGCTGTTCTTC. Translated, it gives CASSQGSGTGARSYNELFF.

CDR3: CATSVRDYPQFF. CDR3 nucleotide sequence: TGTGCCACCAGTGTAAGGGACTATCCGCAGTTCTTC. The rearrangement joins TRBV24-1 to TRBJ2-1; TRBD2 matches 7 bases. The CDR3 loop spans 12 amino acids. Germline V lookup: CDR1 KGHDR, CDR2 SFDVKD. The V and J ends lost 5 bases and 12 bases, in that order; junction bases with no gene match: 6.

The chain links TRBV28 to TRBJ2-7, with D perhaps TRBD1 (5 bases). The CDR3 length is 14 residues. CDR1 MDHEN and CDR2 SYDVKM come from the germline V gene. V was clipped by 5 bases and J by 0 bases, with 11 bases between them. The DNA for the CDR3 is TGTGCCAGCAGTGTATACAGGCTCTCCTACGAGCAGTACTTC. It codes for CASSVYRLSYEQYF.

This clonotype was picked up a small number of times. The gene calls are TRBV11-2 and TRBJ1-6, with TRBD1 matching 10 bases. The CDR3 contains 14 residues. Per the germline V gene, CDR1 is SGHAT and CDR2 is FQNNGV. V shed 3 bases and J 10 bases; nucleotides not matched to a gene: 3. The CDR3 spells CASSFDRGQSPLHF. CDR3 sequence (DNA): TGTGCCAGCAGCTTCGACAGGGGGCAATCACCCCTCCACTTT.

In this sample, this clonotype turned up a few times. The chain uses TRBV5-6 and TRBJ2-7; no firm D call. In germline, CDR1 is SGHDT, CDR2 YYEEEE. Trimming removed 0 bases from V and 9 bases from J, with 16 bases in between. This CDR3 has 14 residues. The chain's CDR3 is CASSLGHPGYGQYF. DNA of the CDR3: TGTGCCAGCAGCTTGGGGCACCCCGGGTATGGGCAGTACTTC.

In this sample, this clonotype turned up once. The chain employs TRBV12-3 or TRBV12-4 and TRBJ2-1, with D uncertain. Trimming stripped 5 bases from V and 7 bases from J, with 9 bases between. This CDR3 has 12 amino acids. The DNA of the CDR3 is TGTGCCAGCAGTCTCAATCGGAATGAGCAGTTCTTC. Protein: CASSLNRNEQFF.

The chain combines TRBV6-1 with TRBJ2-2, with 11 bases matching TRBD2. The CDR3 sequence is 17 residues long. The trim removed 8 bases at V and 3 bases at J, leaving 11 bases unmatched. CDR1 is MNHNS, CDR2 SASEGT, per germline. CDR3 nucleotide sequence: TGTGCCAGCTCTGATAGCGGGAGGGCCGGGTACACCGGGGAGCTGTTTTTT. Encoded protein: CASSDSGRAGYTGELFF.

The CDR3 region is CASSQEGQGTNQPQHF. The CDR3 region has the DNA TGTGCCAGCAGCCAAGAGGGACAGGGAACGAATCAGCCCCAGCATTTT. This chain joins TRBV4-2 and TRBJ1-5; the match to TRBD1 covers 9 bases. This CDR3 comprises 16 residues. In germline, CDR1 is LGHNA, CDR2 YNFKEQ. The junction had 4 bases not matched to a gene; V was cut back by 0 bases and J by 4 bases.

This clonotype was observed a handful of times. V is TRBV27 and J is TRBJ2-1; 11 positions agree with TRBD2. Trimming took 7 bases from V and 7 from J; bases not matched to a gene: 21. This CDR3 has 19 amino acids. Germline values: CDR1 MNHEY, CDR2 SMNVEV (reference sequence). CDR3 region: CASTTVRQGPSGRRNEQFF. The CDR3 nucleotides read TGTGCCAGCACCACCGTCCGACAGGGTCCTAGCGGGAGGAGGAATGAGCAGTTCTTC.

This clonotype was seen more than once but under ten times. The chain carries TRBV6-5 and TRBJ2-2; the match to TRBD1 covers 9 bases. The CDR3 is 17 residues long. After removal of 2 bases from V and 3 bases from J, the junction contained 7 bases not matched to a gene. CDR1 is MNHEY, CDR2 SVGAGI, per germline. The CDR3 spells CASSYGGQGLHTGELFF. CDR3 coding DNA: TGTGCCAGCAGTTACGGAGGACAGGGGCTACACACCGGGGAGCTGTTTTTT.

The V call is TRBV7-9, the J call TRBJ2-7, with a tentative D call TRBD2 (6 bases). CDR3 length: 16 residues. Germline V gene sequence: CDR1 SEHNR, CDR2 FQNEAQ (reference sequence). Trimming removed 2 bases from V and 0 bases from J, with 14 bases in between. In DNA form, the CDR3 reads TGTGCCAGCAGCTTATGGGCTGGGGGGTCCTCCTACGAGCAGTACTTC. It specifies CASSLWAGGSSYEQYF.

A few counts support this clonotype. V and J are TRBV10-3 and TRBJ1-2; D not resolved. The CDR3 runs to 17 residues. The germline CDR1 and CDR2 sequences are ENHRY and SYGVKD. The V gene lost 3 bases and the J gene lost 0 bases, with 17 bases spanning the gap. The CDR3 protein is CAISEVIGPAANYGYTF. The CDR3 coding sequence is TGTGCCATCAGTGAAGTGATAGGCCCGGCGGCTAACTATGGCTACACCTTC.

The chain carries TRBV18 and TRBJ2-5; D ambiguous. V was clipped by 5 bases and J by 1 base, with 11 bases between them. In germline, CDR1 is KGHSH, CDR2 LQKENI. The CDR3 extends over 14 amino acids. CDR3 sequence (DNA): TGTGCCAGCTCAGCAGGACCGTTCCAAGAGACCCAGTACTTC. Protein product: CASSAGPFQETQYF.

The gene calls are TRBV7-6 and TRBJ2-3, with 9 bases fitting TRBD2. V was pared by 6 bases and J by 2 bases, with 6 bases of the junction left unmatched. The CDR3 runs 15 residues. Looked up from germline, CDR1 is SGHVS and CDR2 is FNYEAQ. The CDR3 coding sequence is TGTGCCAGCAGTCCGACTAGCGGAGACACAGATACGCAGTATTTT. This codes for CASSPTSGDTDTQYF. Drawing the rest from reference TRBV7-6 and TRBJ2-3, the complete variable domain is GAGVSQSPRYKVTKRGQDVALRCDPISGHVSLYWYRQALGQGPEFLTYFNYEAQQDKSGLPNDRFSAERPEGSISTLTIQRTEQRDSAMYRCASSPTSGDTDTQYFGPGTRLTVL.

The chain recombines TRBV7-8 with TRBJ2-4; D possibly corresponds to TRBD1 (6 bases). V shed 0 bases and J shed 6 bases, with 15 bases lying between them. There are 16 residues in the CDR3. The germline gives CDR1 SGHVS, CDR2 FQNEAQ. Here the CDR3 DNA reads TGTGCCAGCAGCTTAGCGGGGGCGAGGGGCTCAAACATTCAGTACTTC. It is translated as CASSLAGARGSNIQYF. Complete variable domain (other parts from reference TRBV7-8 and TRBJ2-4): GAGVSQSPRYKVAKRGQDVALRCDPISGHVSLFWYQQALGQGPEFLTYFQNEAQLDKSGLPSDRFFAERPEGSVSTLKIQRTQQEDSAVYLCASSLAGARGSNIQYFGAGTRLSVL.

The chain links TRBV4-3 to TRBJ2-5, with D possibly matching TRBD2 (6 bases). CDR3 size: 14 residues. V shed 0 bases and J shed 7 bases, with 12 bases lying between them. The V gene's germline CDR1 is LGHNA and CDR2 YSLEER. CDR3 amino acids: CASSQDGGIGTQYF. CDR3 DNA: TGCGCCAGCAGCCAAGATGGGGGGATAGGGACCCAGTACTTC.

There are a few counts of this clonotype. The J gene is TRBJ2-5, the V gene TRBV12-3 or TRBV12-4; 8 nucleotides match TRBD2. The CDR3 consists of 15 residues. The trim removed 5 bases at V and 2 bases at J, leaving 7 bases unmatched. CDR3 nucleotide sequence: TGTGCCAGCAGTCTAGGGCGGGGGGTTCAAGAGACCCAGTACTTC. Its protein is CASSLGRGVQETQYF.

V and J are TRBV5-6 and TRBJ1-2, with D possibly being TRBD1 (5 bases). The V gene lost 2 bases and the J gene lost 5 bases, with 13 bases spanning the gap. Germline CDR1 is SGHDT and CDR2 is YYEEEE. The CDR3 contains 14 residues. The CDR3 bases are TGTGCCAGCAGCTTACCCCGGGACGAATATGGCTACACCTTC. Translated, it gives CASSLPRDEYGYTF. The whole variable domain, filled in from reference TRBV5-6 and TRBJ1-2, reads DAGVTQSPTHLIKTRGQQVTLRCSPKSGHDTVSWYQQALGQGPQFIFQYYEEEERQRGNFPDRFSGHQFPNYSSELNVNALLLGDSALYLCASSLPRDEYGYTFGSGTRLTVV.

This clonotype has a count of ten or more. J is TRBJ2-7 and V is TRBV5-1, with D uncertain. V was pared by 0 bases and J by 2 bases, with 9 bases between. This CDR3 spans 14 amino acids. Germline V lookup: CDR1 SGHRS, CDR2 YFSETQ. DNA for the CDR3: TGCGCCAGCAGCTTGGCCTCCTCAACCTACGAGCAGTACTTC. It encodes CASSLASSTYEQYF.

CDR3 nucleotide sequence: TGCAGTGCTAGAGATGTAACACGGGCTGGGGGGACCCAGTACTTC. Translated: CSARDVTRAGGTQYF. This sequence joins TRBV20-1 and TRBJ2-5; tentatively, D is TRBD1 or TRBD2 (5 bases each). Trimming stripped 0 bases from V and 7 bases from J, with 18 bases between. The CDR3 is 15 amino acids. CDR1 is DFQATT, CDR2 SNEGSKA, per germline (reference sequence).